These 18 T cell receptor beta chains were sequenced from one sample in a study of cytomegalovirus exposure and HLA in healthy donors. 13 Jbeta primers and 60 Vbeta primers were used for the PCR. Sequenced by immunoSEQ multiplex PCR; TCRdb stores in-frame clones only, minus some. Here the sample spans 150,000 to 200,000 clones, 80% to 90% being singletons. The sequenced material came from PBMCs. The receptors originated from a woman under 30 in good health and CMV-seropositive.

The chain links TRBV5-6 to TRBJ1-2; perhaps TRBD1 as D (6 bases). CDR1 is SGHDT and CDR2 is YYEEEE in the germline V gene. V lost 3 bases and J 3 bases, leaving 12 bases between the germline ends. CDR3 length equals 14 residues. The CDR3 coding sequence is TGTGCCAGCAGCTCGTCGACAGGCTACTATGGCTACACCTTC. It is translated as CASSSSTGYYGYTF.

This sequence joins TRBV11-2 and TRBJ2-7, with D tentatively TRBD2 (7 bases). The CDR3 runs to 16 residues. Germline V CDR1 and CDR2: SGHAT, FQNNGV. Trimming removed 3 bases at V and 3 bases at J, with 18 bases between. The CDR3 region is CASSFGPRGGDYEQYF. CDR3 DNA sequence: TGTGCCAGCAGCTTCGGTCCGAGGGGGGGGGACTACGAGCAGTACTTC.

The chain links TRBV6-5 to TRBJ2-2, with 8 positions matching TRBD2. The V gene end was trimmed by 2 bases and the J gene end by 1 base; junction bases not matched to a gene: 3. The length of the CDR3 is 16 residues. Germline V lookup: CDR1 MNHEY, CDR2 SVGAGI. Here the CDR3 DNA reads TGTGCCAGCAGTTACGAACTAGCGGTGAACACCGGGGAGCTGTTTTTT. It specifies CASSYELAVNTGELFF.

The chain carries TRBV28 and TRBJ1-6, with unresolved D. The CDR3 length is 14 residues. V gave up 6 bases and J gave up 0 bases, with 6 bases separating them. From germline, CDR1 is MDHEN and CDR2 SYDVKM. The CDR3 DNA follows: TGTGCCAGCAGCTCTACCTCCTATAATTCACCCCTCCACTTT. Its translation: CASSSTSYNSPLHF. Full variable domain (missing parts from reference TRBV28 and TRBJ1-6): DVKVTQSSRYLVKRTGEKVFLECVQDMDHENMFWYRQDPGLGLRLIYFSYDVKMKEKGDIPEGYSVSREKKERFSLILESASTNQTSMYLCASSSTSYNSPLHFGNGTRLTVT.

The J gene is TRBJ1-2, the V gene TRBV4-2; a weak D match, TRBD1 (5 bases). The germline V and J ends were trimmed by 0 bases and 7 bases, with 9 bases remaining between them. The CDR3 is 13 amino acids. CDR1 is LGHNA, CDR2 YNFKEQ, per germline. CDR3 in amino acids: CASSQDREGGYTF. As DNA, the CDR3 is TGTGCCAGCAGCCAAGACAGGGAAGGTGGCTACACCTTC.

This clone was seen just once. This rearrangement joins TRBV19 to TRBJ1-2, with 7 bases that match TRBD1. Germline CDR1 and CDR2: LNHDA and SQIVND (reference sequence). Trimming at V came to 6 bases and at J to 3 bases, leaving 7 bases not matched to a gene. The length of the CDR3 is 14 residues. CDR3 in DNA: TGTGCCAGTAGACCTCCGGGACAGTACTATGGCTACACCTTC. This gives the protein CASRPPGQYYGYTF.

CDR3 sequence: CASSEWGEGTYNSPLHF. The CDR3 DNA reads as TGTGCCAGCAGTGAATGGGGGGAGGGGACCTATAATTCACCCCTCCACTTT. This rearrangement joins TRBV6-1 to TRBJ1-6; D is possibly TRBD1 (5 bases). Germline values: CDR1 MNHNS, CDR2 SASEGT. The length of the CDR3 is 17 residues. Trimming removed 2 bases from V and 2 bases from J, with 13 bases in between.

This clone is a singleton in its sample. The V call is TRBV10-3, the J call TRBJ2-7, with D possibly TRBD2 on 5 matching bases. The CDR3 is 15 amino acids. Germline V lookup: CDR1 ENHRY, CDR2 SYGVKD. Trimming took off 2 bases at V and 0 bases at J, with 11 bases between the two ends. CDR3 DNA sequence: TGTGCCATCAGTGAGCCGCGGGCCAGCTCCTACGAGCAGTACTTC. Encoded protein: CAISEPRASSYEQYF.

CDR3 DNA: TGTGCCAGCAGCCCATCCAGGTACCGAGAGACCCAGTACTTC. Protein product: CASSPSRYRETQYF. The chain carries TRBV7-8 and TRBJ2-5, with D unclear. The CDR3 consists of 14 residues. The ends were cut back, 5 bases at V and 4 bases at J, with 14 bases in the middle. The germline V gene has CDR1 SGHVS and CDR2 FQNEAQ.

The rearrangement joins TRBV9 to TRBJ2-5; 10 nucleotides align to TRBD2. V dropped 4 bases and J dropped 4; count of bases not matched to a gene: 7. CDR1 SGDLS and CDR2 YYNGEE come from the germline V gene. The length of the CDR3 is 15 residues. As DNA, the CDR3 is TGTGCCAGCAGCCTTGGACTAGCGGCCGGAGAGACCCAGTACTTC. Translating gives CASSLGLAAGETQYF.

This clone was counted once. CDR3 protein: CASIGGVRDRALSYEQYF. The CDR3 DNA sequence: TGTGCCAGCATCGGGGGGGTCCGGGACAGGGCGTTGTCCTACGAGCAGTACTTC. The chain combines TRBV28 with TRBJ2-7; D possibly corresponds to TRBD1 (9 bases). From germline, CDR1 is MDHEN and CDR2 SYDVKM. The CDR3 consists of 18 residues. V shed 7 bases and J shed 1 base, with 26 bases lying between them.

CDR3 DNA: TGTGCCAGCACCCCGGGACACACCGTAAGGGAGCTGTTTTTT. This sequence encodes CASTPGHTVRELFF. The V gene is TRBV2, the J gene TRBJ2-2; D may be TRBD1 (6 bases). The CDR3 is made up of 14 amino acids. Germline lookup yields CDR1 SNHLY and CDR2 FYNNEI. The V end was cut by 7 bases, the J end by 9 bases, with 18 bases between.

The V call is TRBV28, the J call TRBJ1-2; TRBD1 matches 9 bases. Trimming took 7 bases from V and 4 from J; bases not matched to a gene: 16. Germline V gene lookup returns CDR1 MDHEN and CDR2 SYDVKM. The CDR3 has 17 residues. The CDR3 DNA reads TGTGCCAGCAACCTCCGGGACAGGGTGAGGTGGAGCTATGGCTACACCTTC. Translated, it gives CASNLRDRVRWSYGYTF.

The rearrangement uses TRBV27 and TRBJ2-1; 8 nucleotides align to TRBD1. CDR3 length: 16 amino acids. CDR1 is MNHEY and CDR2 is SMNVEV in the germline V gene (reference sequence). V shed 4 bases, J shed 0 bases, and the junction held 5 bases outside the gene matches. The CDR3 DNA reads TGTGCCAGCAGTTGGGATCAGGGGGCCTCCTACAATGAGCAGTTCTTC. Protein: CASSWDQGASYNEQFF.

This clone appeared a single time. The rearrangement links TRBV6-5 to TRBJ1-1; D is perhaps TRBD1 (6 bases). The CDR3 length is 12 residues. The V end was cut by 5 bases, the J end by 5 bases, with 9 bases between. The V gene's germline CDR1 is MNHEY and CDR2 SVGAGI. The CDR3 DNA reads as TGTGCCAGCAGTCCAACAGGGACTGAAGCTTTCTTT. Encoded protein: CASSPTGTEAFF.

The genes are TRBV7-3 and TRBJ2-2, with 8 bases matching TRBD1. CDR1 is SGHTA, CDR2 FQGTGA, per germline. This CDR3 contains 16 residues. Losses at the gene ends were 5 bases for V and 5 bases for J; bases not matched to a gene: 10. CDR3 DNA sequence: TGTGCCAGCAGCGTAAACCTCCAGGGGGCGACCGGGGAGCTGTTTTTT. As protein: CASSVNLQGATGELFF.

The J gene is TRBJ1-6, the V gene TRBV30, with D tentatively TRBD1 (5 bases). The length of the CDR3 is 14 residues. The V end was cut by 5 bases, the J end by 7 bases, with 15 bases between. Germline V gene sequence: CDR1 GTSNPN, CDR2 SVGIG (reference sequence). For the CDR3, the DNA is TGTGCCTGGGGGGGTCTGAGCGGGAATTCACCCCTCCACTTT. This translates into CAWGGLSGNSPLHF.

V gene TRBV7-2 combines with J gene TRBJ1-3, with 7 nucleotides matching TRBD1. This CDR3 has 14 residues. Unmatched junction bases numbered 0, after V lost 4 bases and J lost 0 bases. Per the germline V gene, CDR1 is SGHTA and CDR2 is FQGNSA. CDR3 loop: CASSWDSSGNTIYF. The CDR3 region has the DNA TGTGCCAGCAGCTGGGACAGCTCTGGAAACACCATATATTTT.